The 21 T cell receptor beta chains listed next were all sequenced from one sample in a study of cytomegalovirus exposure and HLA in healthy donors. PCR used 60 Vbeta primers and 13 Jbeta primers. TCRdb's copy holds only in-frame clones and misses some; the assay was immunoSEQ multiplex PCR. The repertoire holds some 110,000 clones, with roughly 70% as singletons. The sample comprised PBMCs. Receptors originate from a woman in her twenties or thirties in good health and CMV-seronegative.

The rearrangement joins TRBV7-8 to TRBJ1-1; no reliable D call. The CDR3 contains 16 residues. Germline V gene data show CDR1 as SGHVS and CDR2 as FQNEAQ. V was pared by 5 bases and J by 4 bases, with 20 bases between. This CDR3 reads CASSRRDREWGTEAFF. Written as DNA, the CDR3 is TGTGCCAGCAGCCGGAGGGATAGGGAGTGGGGCACTGAAGCTTTCTTT.

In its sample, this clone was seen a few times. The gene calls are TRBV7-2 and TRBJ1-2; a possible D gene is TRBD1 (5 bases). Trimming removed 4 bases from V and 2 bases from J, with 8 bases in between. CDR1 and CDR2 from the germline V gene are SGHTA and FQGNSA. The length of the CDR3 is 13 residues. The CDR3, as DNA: TGTGCCAGCAGCTACGACAGAAACTATGGCTACACCTTC. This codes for CASSYDRNYGYTF.

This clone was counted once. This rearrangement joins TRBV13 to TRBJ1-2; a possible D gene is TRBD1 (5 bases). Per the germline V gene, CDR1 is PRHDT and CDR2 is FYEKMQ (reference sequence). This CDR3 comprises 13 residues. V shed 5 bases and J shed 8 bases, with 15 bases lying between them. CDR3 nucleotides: TGTGCCAGCAGCCGGGACTCGTCCTTGGGCTACACCTTC. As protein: CASSRDSSLGYTF.

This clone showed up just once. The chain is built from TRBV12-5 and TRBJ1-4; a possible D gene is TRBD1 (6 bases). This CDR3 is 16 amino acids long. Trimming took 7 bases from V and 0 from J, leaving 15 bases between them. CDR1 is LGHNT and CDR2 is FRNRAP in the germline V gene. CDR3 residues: CASAPRTATTNEKLFF. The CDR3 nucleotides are TGTGCTAGTGCCCCAAGGACAGCTACAACTAATGAAAAACTGTTTTTT.

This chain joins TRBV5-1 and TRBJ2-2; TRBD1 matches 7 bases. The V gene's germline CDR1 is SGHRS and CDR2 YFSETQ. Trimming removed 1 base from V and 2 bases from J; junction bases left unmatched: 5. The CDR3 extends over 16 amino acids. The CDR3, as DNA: TGCGCCAGCAGCTTGCGAGGGACAGTTAACACCGGGGAGCTGTTTTTT. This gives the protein CASSLRGTVNTGELFF.

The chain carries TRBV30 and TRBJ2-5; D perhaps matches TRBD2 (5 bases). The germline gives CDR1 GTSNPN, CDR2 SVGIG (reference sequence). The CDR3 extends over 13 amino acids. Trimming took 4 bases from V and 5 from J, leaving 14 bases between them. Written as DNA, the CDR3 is TGTGCCTGGACCAACGGGGTCGTGGAGACCCAGTACTTC. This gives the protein CAWTNGVVETQYF. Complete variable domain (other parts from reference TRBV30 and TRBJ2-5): SQTIHQWPATLVQPVGSPLSLECTVEGTSNPNLYWYRQAAGRGLQLLFYSVGIGQISSEVPQNLSASRPQDRQFILSSKKLLLSDSGFYLCAWTNGVVETQYFGPGTRLLVL.

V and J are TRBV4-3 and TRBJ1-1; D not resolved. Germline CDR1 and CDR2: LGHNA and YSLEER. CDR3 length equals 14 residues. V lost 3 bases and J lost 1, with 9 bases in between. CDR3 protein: CASSHGLGNTEAFF. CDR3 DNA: TGCGCCAGCAGCCATGGGCTCGGGAACACTGAAGCTTTCTTT.

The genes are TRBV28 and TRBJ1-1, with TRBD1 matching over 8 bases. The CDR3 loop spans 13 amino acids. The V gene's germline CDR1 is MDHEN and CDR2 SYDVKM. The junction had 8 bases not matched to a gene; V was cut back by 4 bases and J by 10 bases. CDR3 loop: CASSSPGGWGAFF. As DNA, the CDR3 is TGTGCCAGCAGTTCGCCAGGGGGCTGGGGAGCTTTCTTT.

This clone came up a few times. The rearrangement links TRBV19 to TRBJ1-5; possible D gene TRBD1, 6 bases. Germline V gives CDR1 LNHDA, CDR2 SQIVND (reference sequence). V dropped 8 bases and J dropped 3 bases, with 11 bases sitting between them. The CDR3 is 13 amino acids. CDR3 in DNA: TGTGCCAGTCTTCAGGGGAACAATCAGCCCCAGCATTTT. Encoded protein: CASLQGNNQPQHF.

The CDR3, as DNA: TGTGCCAGCACATTTGCGGGACAGGGTGTTATCGGGACCCAGTACTTC. Its translation is CASTFAGQGVIGTQYF. This sequence joins TRBV2 and TRBJ2-5; 9 nucleotides align to TRBD1. This CDR3 contains 16 residues. With 7 bases clipped from V and 7 bases from J, the junction kept 16 bases outside the gene matches. The germline V gene has CDR1 SNHLY and CDR2 FYNNEI.

The CDR3 spells CASRGLAGDRDTQYF. The DNA for the CDR3 is TGTGCCAGCAGGGGACTAGCGGGGGACAGAGATACGCAGTATTTT. This rearrangement joins TRBV5-6 to TRBJ2-3, with 14 bases matching TRBD2. The CDR3 extends over 15 amino acids. V dropped 5 bases and J dropped 5; count of bases not matched to a gene: 4. CDR1 is SGHDT, CDR2 YYEEEE, per germline.

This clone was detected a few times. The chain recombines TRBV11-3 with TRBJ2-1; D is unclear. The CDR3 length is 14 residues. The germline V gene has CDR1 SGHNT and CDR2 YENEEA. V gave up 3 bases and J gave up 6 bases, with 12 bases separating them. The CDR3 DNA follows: TGTGCCAGCAGCTTTGAGACTGCCCTCAATGAGCAGTTCTTC. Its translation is CASSFETALNEQFF.

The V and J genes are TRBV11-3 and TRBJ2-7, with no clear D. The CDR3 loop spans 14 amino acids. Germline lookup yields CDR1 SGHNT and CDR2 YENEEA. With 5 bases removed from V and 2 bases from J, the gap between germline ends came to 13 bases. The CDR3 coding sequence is TGTGCCAGCAGCCCCCCCGACGGAGCCTACGAGCAGTACTTC. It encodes CASSPPDGAYEQYF.

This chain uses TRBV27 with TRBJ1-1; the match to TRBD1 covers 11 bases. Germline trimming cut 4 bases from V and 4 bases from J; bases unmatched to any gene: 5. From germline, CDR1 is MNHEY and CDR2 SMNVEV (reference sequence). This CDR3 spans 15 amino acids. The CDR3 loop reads CASSWGQGVLTEAFF. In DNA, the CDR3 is TGTGCCAGCAGTTGGGGACAGGGGGTTCTCACTGAAGCTTTCTTT.

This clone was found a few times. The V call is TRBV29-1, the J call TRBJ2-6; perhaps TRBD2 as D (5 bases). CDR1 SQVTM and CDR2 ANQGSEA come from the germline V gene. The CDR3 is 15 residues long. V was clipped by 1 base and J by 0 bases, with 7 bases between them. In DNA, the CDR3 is TGCAGCGTTGAAGCCCGGGGCTCTGGGGCCAACGTCCTGACTTTC. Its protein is CSVEARGSGANVLTF. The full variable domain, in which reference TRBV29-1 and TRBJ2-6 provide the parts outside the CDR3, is SAVISQKPSRDICQRGTSLTIQCQVDSQVTMMFWYRQQPGQSLTLIATANQGSEATYESGFVIDKFPISRPNLTFSTLTVSNMSPEDSSIYLCSVEARGSGANVLTFGAGSRLTVL.

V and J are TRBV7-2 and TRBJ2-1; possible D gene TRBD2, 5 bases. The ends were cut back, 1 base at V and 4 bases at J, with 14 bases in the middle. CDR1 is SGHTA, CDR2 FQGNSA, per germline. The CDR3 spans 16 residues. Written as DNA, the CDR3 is TGTGCCAGCAGCTTAGACTCGGCGGGCCGATACAATGAGCAGTTCTTC. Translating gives CASSLDSAGRYNEQFF.

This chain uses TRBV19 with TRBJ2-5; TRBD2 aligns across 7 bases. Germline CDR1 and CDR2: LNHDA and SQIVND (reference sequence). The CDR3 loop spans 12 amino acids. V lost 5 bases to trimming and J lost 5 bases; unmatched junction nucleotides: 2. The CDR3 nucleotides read TGTGCCAGTAGTGACGGGGGGGAGACCCAGTACTTC. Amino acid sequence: CASSDGGETQYF. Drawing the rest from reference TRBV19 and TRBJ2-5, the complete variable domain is DGGITQSPKYLFRKEGQNVTLSCEQNLNHDAMYWYRQDPGQGLRLIYYSQIVNDFQKGDIAEGYSVSREKKESFPLTVTSAQKNPTAFYLCASSDGGETQYFGPGTRLLVL.

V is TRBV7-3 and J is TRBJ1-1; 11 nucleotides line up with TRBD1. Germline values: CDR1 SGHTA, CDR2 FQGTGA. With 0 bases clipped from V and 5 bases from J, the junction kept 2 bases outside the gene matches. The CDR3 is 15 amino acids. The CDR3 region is CASSLTGTGGTEAFF. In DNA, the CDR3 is TGTGCCAGCAGCTTAACCGGGACAGGGGGAACTGAAGCTTTCTTT.

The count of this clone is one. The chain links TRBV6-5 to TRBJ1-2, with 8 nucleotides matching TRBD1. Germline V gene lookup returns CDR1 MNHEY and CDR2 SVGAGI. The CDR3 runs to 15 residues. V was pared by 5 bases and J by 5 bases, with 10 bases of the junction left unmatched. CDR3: CASSQLDREGYGYTF. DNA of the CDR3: TGTGCCAGCAGTCAACTGGACAGGGAAGGGTATGGCTACACCTTC.

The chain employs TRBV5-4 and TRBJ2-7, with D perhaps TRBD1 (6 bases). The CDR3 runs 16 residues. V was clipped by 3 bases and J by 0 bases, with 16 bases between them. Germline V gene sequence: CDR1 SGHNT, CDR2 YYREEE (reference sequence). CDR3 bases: TGTGCCAGCAGCTCCCTTGACAGGCAGTACTCCTACGAGCAGTACTTC. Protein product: CASSSLDRQYSYEQYF.

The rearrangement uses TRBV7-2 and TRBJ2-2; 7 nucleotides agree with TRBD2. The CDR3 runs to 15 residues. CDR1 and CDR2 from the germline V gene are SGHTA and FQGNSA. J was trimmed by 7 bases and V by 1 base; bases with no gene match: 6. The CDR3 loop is CASSLELAPYGELFF. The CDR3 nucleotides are TGTGCCAGCAGCTTAGAACTAGCGCCATACGGGGAGCTGTTTTTT.